This passage covers 26 T cell receptor beta chains from one sample sequenced in a study of shared clonotypes between healthy human individuals (TCRdb year 2020). Library creation used the immunoSEQ multiplex PCR assay. Drawn from immuneACCESS, this table holds only the in-frame rearrangements with V and J called that TCRdb kept. Clones are partly lost; checked studies trace under half to an unresolved V gene and leave the rest unexplained. The sample includes roughly 2 million clones, with around 95% observed a single time. The top ten constitute about 0.13% of the sample. Sequenced: naive CD4+ T cells sorted from blood. Taken with the paper, the label for cell subset or site translates to: CD45RA+ positively selected. The receptors were gathered from a man aged 18 to 29 in good health.

This clone appeared a single time. V is TRBV28 and J is TRBJ1-6; TRBD1 matches at 8 bases. The V segment lost 5 bases and the J segment 0 bases; nucleotides outside the gene matches: 9. The CDR3 has 18 amino acids. CDR1 is MDHEN, CDR2 SYDVKM, per germline. The CDR3 spells CASSRYGQGSSYNSPLHF. In DNA form, the CDR3 reads TGTGCCAGCAGTCGCTACGGACAGGGAAGCTCCTATAATTCACCCCTCCACTTT.

The chain joins TRBV5-4 to TRBJ2-7; 9 positions match TRBD1. The CDR3 covers 16 residues. Germline V gene lookup returns CDR1 SGHNT and CDR2 YYREEE (reference sequence). Trimming at V came to 4 bases and at J to 4 bases, leaving 12 bases not matched to a gene. The DNA of the CDR3 is TGTGCCAGCAGCGCATCCGGGACAGGGATGAATTACGAGCAGTACTTC. Translation gives CASSASGTGMNYEQYF.

The chain has TRBV7-9 and TRBJ1-6; no reliable D call. The CDR3 loop spans 15 amino acids. Germline-derived CDR1 and CDR2 are SEHNR and FQNEAQ (reference sequence). Trimming took 2 bases from V and 6 from J, leaving 11 bases between them. The CDR3 nucleotides are TGTGCCAGCAGCTTATTTTCAGATTTTAATTCACCCCTCCACTTT. As protein: CASSLFSDFNSPLHF.

The V gene is TRBV2, the J gene TRBJ2-3, with D tentatively TRBD2 (5 bases). Trimming removed 10 bases at V and 3 bases at J, with 23 bases between. Germline-derived CDR1 and CDR2 are SNHLY and FYNNEI. This CDR3 has 16 amino acids. The CDR3 region is CATTRGRVSATDTQYF. The CDR3 DNA reads as TGTGCCACAACCCGAGGGCGTGTTTCCGCGACAGATACGCAGTATTTT.

Worth noting for this clone: This same CDR3 is encoded by further DNA sequences in the sample. The chain employs TRBV2 and TRBJ1-1; D is ambiguous. With 6 bases removed from V and 0 bases from J, the gap between germline ends came to 11 bases. Looked up from germline, CDR1 is SNHLY and CDR2 is FYNNEI. The CDR3 extends over 14 amino acids. CDR3 coding DNA: TGTGCCAGCAGACCGGACGGGATGAACACTGAAGCTTTCTTT. It encodes CASRPDGMNTEAFF.

The chain couples TRBV5-6 to TRBJ1-2; D is uncertain. Germline assignment: CDR1 SGHDT and CDR2 YYEEEE. The CDR3 is made up of 13 amino acids. Trimming took 4 bases from V and 11 from J, leaving 18 bases between them. As DNA, the CDR3 is TGTGCCAGCAGCGGACCAGGTAACCCAGTTTACACCTTC. Its protein product is CASSGPGNPVYTF.

The V call is TRBV6-6, the J call TRBJ2-1; the match to TRBD2 covers 11 bases. CDR3 length: 16 amino acids. Germline lookup yields CDR1 MNHNY and CDR2 SVGAGI (reference sequence). With V trimmed by 5 bases and J by 5 bases, 8 bases remained unmatched. The CDR3 protein is CASSPGLAAADNEQFF. The CDR3 DNA reads as TGTGCCAGCAGTCCGGGACTAGCGGCTGCAGACAATGAGCAGTTCTTC.

A remark on this clone: The junction and the germline gene differ at one end; a read error may be behind it. The chain is built from TRBV6-6 and TRBJ1-2; TRBD1 is a possible D gene (5 bases). Looked up from germline, CDR1 is MNHNY and CDR2 is SVGAGI (reference sequence). The CDR3 covers 12 residues. CDR3 protein: CASSYLEGLLIF. In DNA form, the CDR3 reads TGTGCCAGCAGTTACTTAGAGGGACTACTCATCTTC.

Turning to this clone: The junction and the germline gene differ at one end; a read error may be behind it. The chain couples TRBV30 to TRBJ1-1; D not resolved. The CDR3 has 14 residues. Germline CDR1 is GTSNPN and CDR2 is SVGIG (reference sequence). For the CDR3, the DNA is TGTGCCTGGAGTGTACCCCCGGCGAACGCTGAAGCTTTCTTT. It yields the protein CAWSVPPANAEAFF.

The chain combines TRBV6-5 with TRBJ2-7, with a possible D match to TRBD1 (5 bases). This CDR3 is 13 amino acids long. Germline values: CDR1 MNHEY, CDR2 SVGAGI. With 8 bases removed from V and 0 bases from J, the gap between germline ends came to 11 bases. DNA for the CDR3: TGTGCCAGCCGGAAAGGACACTCCTACGAGCAGTACTTC. This gives the protein CASRKGHSYEQYF.

The gene calls are TRBV2 and TRBJ2-1; 15 bases map to TRBD2. This CDR3 contains 16 residues. J gave up 7 bases and V 6 bases, and 7 bases lay outside the gene matches. CDR1 SNHLY and CDR2 FYNNEI come from the germline V gene. The CDR3 spells CASSRTSGGERNEQFF. The CDR3 DNA sequence: TGTGCCAGCAGCCGGACTAGCGGGGGGGAAAGGAATGAGCAGTTCTTC.

The chain recombines TRBV6-1 with TRBJ1-5; possible D gene TRBD1, 5 bases. Germline loops: CDR1 MNHNS, CDR2 SASEGT. This CDR3 spans 15 amino acids. Trimming removed 5 bases from V and 4 bases from J, with 15 bases in between. CDR3 nucleotides: TGTGCCAGCAGTCCAGGGCCCTCGGTTAATCAGCCCCAGCATTTT. As protein: CASSPGPSVNQPQHF.

Points on this clone: Other DNA sequences in this sample translate to the same CDR3. The rearrangement links TRBV7-3 to TRBJ1-1, with D uncertain. Germline assignment: CDR1 SGHTA and CDR2 FQGTGA. This CDR3 spans 13 amino acids. V lost 3 bases and J 0 bases, leaving 5 bases between the germline ends. In DNA, the CDR3 is TGTGCCAGCAGCTTCGGCATGAACACTGAAGCTTTCTTT. Translated: CASSFGMNTEAFF.

V is TRBV6-6 and J is TRBJ2-7; TRBD2 matches at 11 bases. The germline gives CDR1 MNHNY, CDR2 SVGAGI (reference sequence). J gave up 5 bases and V 2 bases, and 5 bases lay outside the gene matches. The CDR3 contains 15 residues. CDR3 sequence (DNA): TGTGCCAGCAGTTACAATAGCGGGAGGGTGAACGAGCAGTACTTC. Amino acid sequence: CASSYNSGRVNEQYF.

This chain uses TRBV19 with TRBJ2-3; no clear D gene. V was clipped by 5 bases and J by 2 bases, with 14 bases between them. CDR1 is LNHDA and CDR2 is SQIVND in the germline V gene (reference sequence). The CDR3 runs to 15 residues. The CDR3 DNA is TGTGCCAGTAGTCCTACTTTTTCCTTCACAGATACGCAGTATTTT. This gives the protein CASSPTFSFTDTQYF.

The chain recombines TRBV5-6 with TRBJ1-5; D may be TRBD1 (5 bases). This CDR3 has 15 amino acids. V dropped 4 bases and J dropped 2 bases, with 13 bases sitting between them. The germline V gene encodes CDR1 SGHDT and CDR2 YYEEEE. The CDR3 is CASSLWTRGNQPQHF. The CDR3 nucleotides are TGTGCCAGCAGCCTATGGACACGGGGCAATCAGCCCCAGCATTTT.

The gene calls are TRBV12-5 and TRBJ2-2; 9 bases agree with TRBD2. The CDR3 sequence is 18 residues long. Germline V gene lookup returns CDR1 LGHNT and CDR2 FRNRAP. V was pared by 1 base and J by 3 bases, with 9 bases of the junction left unmatched. CDR3 DNA: TGTGCTAGTGGTTTGGGGGTAGCGGGAGTCGCGGACACCGGGGAGCTGTTTTTT. This gives the protein CASGLGVAGVADTGELFF.

The rearrangement links TRBV15 to TRBJ1-5; perhaps TRBD1 as D (5 bases). Germline V CDR1 and CDR2: LNHNV, YYDKDF (reference sequence). V lost 3 bases and J lost 4, with 10 bases in between. CDR3 length: 14 amino acids. Here the CDR3 reads CATSRGGGNQPQHF. The CDR3 DNA reads TGTGCCACCAGCAGGGGGGGAGGAAATCAGCCCCAGCATTTT. The full variable domain, completed using reference TRBV15 and TRBJ1-5, is DAMVIQNPRYQVTQFGKPVTLSCSQTLNHNVMYWYQQKSSQAPKLLFHYYDKDFNNEADTPDNFQSRRPNTSFCFLDIRSPGLGDTAMYLCATSRGGGNQPQHFGDGTRLSIL.

J is TRBJ2-1 and V is TRBV4-2; a weak D match, TRBD1 (5 bases). CDR1 LGHNA and CDR2 YNFKEQ come from the germline V gene. V was shortened by 1 base and J by 8 bases, with 18 bases between the two germline ends. This CDR3 is built from 16 residues. Here the CDR3 reads CASSQGGRELLDEQFF. The CDR3 region has the DNA TGTGCCAGCAGCCAAGGAGGCAGGGAACTTTTAGATGAGCAGTTCTTC.

The chain recombines TRBV30 with TRBJ2-1; D not resolved. CDR3 length equals 13 residues. Germline lookup yields CDR1 GTSNPN and CDR2 SVGIG (reference sequence). The V and J ends lost 3 bases and 2 bases respectively, with 8 bases between them. As DNA, the CDR3 is TGTGCCTGGAGGCCCAGCGCCTACAATGAGCAGTTCTTC. Amino acids: CAWRPSAYNEQFF.

This chain uses TRBV30 with TRBJ2-3; 15 positions agree with TRBD2. Germline V gene sequence: CDR1 GTSNPN, CDR2 SVGIG (reference sequence). This CDR3 contains 18 residues. Germline trimming cut 0 bases from V and 3 bases from J; bases unmatched to any gene: 7. CDR3 in amino acids: CAWSVTRTSGGVTDTQYF. In nucleotides, the CDR3 is TGTGCCTGGAGTGTCACCCGGACTAGCGGGGGGGTTACAGATACGCAGTATTTT.

V usage is TRBV28 and J usage is TRBJ2-3; 9 nucleotides agree with TRBD1. V lost 6 bases and J lost 10; bases outside the gene matches: 8. The CDR3 is 13 amino acids. Germline V CDR1 and CDR2: MDHEN, SYDVKM. DNA of the CDR3: TGTGCCAGCAGACCAACAGGGGGCCGGGCGCAGTATTTT. Protein: CASRPTGGRAQYF.

The chain carries TRBV15 and TRBJ2-2; perhaps D is TRBD1 or TRBD2 (5 bases each). Trimming pared 5 bases from V and 4 bases from J, leaving 17 bases between. The CDR3 runs 16 residues. Germline lookup yields CDR1 LNHNV and CDR2 YYDKDF (reference sequence). In DNA, the CDR3 is TGTGCCACCAGCGGGGACCCTAGAGAGCCCACCGGGGAGCTGTTTTTT. It yields the protein CATSGDPREPTGELFF.

The V gene is TRBV2, the J gene TRBJ2-2; TRBD2 agrees at 8 bases. The germline V gene encodes CDR1 SNHLY and CDR2 FYNNEI. The CDR3 has 13 amino acids. The V gene end was trimmed by 7 bases and the J gene end by 7 bases; junction bases not matched to a gene: 5. The CDR3 DNA sequence: TGTGCCAGCAATCGGGGGGGCGTCGGGGAGCTGTTTTTT. This translates into CASNRGGVGELFF. Combining the CDR3 with reference TRBV2 and TRBJ2-2 gives the whole variable domain EPEVTQTPSHQVTQMGQEVILRCVPISNHLYFYWYRQILGQKVEFLVSFYNNEISEKSEIFDDQFSVERPDGSNFTLKIRSTKLEDSAMYFCASNRGGVGELFFGEGSRLTVL.

V gene TRBV7-2 combines with J gene TRBJ1-5; tentative D call: TRBD1 (5 bases). The ends were cut back, 0 bases at V and 11 bases at J, with 20 bases in the middle. CDR3 length equals 16 residues. The germline V gene encodes CDR1 SGHTA and CDR2 FQGNSA. The CDR3 sequence: CASSLAGTATFGAQHF. The CDR3 coding sequence is TGTGCCAGCAGCTTAGCGGGGACTGCCACCTTCGGGGCCCAGCATTTT.

The CDR3 spells CASRSGGGRNTGELFF. DNA for the CDR3: TGTGCCAGCAGGTCGGGAGGGGGACGAAACACCGGGGAGCTGTTTTTT. The V call is TRBV6-6, the J call TRBJ2-2; 8 bases map to TRBD2. With 6 bases clipped from V and 2 bases from J, the junction kept 8 bases outside the gene matches. The CDR3 loop spans 16 amino acids. Per germline, CDR1 MNHNY and CDR2 SVGAGI (reference sequence).